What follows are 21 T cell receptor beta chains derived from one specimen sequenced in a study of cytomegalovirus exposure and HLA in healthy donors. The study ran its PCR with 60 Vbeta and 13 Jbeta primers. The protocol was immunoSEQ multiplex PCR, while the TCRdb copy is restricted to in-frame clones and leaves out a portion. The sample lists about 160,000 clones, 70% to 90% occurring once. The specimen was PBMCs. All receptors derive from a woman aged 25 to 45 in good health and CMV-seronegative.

The CDR3 region is CASSYRRRSHEQYF. CDR3 DNA sequence: TGTGCCAGCAGTTACCGACGCAGGTCCCACGAGCAGTACTTC. The V and J genes are TRBV6-5 and TRBJ2-7; D call uncertain. CDR3 size: 14 residues. V lost 2 bases to trimming and J lost 5 bases, with 13 bases between them. Germline V CDR1 and CDR2: MNHEY, SVGAGI.

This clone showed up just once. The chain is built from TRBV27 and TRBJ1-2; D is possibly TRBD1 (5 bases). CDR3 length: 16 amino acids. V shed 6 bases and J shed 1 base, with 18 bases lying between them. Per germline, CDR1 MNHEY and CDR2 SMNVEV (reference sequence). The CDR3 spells CASRWGVGPYNYGYTF. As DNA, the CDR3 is TGTGCCAGCAGGTGGGGGGTGGGACCTTATAACTATGGCTACACCTTC.

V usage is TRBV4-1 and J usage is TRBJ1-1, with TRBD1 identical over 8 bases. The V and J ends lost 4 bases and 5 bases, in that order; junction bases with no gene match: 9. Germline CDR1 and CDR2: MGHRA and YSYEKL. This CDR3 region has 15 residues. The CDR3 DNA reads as TGCGCCAGCAGCCCTCCGGACAGGGTAGGGACTGAAGCTTTCTTT. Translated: CASSPPDRVGTEAFF.

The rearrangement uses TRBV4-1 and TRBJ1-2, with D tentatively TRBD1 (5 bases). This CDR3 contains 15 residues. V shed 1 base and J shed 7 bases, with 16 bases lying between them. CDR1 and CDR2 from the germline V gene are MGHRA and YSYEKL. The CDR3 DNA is TGCGCCAGCAGCCAAGTCGGCGGACATCCTGGTGGCTACACCTTC. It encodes CASSQVGGHPGGYTF.

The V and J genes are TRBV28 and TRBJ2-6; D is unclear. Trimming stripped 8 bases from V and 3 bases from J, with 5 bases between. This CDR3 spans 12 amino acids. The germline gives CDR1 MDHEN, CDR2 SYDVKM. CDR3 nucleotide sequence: TGTGCCAGCCAGGTTGGGGCCAACGTCCTGACTTTC. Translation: CASQVGANVLTF.

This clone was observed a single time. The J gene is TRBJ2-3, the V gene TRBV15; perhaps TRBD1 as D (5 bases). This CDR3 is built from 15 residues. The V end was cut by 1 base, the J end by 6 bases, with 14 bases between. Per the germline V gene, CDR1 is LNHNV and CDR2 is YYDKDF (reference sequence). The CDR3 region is CATSRGQPRGDTQYF. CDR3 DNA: TGTGCCACCAGCAGAGGACAACCTAGGGGCGATACGCAGTATTTT.

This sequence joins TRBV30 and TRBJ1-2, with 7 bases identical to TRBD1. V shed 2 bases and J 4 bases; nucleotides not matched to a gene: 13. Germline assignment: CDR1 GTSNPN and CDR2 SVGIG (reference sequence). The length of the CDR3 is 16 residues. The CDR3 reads CAWSLAPRDSIYGYTF. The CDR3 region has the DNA TGTGCCTGGAGTTTAGCTCCACGGGACAGTATCTATGGCTACACCTTC.

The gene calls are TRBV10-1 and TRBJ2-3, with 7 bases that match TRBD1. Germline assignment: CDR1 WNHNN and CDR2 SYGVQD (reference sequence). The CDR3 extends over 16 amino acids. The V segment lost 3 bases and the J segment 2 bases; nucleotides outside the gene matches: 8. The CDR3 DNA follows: TGCGCCAGCAGTGAACCCCACAGGGGTTCCACAGATACGCAGTATTTT. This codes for CASSEPHRGSTDTQYF.

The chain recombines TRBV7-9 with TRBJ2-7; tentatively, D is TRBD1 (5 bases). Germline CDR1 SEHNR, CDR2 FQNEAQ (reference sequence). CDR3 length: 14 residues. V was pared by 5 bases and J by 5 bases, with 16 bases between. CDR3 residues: CASSPGFGAHEQYF. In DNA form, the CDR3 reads TGTGCCAGCAGCCCCGGTTTTGGGGCCCACGAGCAGTACTTC. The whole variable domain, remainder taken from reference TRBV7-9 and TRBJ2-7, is DTGVSQNPRHKITKRGQNVTFRCDPISEHNRLYWYRQTLGQGPEFLTYFQNEAQLEKSRLLSDRFSAERPKGSFSTLEIQRTEQGDSAMYLCASSPGFGAHEQYFGPGTRLTVT.

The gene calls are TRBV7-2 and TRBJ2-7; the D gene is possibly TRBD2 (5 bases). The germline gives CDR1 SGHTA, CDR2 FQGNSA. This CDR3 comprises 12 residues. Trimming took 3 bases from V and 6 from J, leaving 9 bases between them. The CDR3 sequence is CASSFPRGEQYF. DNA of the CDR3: TGTGCCAGCAGCTTCCCCCGGGGCGAGCAGTACTTC. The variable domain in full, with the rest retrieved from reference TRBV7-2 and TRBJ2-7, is GAGVSQSPSNKVTEKGKDVELRCDPISGHTALYWYRQSLGQGLEFLIYFQGNSAPDKSGLPSDRFSAERTGGSVSTLTIQRTQQEDSAVYLCASSFPRGEQYFGPGTRLTVT.

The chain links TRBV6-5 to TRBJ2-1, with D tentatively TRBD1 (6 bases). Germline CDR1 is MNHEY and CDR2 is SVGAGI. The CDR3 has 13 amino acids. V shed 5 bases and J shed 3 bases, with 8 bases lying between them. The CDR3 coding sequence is TGTGCCAGCAGTATCAGGGGCTACAATGAGCAGTTCTTC. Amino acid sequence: CASSIRGYNEQFF.

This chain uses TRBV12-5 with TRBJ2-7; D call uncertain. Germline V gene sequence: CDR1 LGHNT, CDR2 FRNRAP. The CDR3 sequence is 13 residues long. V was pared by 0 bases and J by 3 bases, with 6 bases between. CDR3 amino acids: CASGLVRYYEQYF. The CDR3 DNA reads TGTGCTAGTGGTTTGGTACGCTACTACGAGCAGTACTTC.

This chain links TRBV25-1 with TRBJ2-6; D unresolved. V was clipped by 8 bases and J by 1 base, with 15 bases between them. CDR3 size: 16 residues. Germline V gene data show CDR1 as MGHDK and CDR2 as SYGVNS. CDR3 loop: CASSNPPDSGANVLTF. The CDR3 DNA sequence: TGTGCCAGCTCAAACCCACCAGATTCTGGGGCCAACGTCCTGACTTTC.

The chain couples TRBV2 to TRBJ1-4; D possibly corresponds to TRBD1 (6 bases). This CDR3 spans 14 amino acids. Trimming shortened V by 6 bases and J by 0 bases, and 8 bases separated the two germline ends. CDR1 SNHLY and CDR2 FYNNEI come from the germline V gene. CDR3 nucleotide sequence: TGTGCCAGCAGAGGACAGTCAACTAATGAAAAACTGTTTTTT. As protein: CASRGQSTNEKLFF. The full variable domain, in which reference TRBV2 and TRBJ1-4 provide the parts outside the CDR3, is EPEVTQTPSHQVTQMGQEVILRCVPISNHLYFYWYRQILGQKVEFLVSFYNNEISEKSEIFDDQFSVERPDGSNFTLKIRSTKLEDSAMYFCASRGQSTNEKLFFGSGTQLSVL.

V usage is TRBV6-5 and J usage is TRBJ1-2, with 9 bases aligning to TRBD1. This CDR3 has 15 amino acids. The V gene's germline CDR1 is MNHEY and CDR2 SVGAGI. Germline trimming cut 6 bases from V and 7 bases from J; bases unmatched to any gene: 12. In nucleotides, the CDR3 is TGTGCCAGCAGGGAATCGACAGGGGGGTTCGGTGGCTACACCTTC. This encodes CASRESTGGFGGYTF.

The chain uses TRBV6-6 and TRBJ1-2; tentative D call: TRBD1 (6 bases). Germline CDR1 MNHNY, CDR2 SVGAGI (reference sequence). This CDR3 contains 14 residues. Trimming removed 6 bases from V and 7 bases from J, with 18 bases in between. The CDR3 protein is CASSSTLGAGGYTF. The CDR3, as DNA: TGTGCCAGCAGCTCTACTTTGGGGGCTGGTGGCTACACCTTC.

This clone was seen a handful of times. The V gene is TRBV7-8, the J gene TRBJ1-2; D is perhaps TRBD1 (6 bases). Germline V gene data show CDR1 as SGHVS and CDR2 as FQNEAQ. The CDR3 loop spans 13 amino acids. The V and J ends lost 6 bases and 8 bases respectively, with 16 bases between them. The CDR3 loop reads CASRDRGARGYTF. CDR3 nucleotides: TGTGCCAGCAGGGATCGGGGGGCGCGCGGCTACACCTTC.

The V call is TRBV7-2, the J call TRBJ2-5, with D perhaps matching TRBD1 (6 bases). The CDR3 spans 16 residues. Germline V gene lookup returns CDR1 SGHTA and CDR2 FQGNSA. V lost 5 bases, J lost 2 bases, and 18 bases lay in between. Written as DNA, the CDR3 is TGTGCCAGCAGCCGCGCCCGGGACACAAGGCAAGAGACCCAGTACTTC. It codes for CASSRARDTRQETQYF.

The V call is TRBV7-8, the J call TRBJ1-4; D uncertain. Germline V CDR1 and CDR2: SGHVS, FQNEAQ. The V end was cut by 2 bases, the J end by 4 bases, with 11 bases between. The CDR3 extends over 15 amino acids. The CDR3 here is CASSLRRGNNEKLFF. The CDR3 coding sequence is TGTGCCAGCAGCTTAAGGAGAGGGAATAATGAAAAACTGTTTTTT.

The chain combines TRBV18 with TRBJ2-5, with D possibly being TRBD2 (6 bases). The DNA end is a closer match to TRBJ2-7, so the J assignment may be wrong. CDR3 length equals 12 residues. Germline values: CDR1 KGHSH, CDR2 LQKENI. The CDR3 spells CASSLEGAEQYF. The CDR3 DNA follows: TGTGCCAGCTCACTGGAGGGCGCCGAGCAGTACTTC.

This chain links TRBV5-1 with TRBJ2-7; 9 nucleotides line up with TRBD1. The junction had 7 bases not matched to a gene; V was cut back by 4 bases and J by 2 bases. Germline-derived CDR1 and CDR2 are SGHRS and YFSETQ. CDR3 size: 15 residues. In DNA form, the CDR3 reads TGCGCCAGCAGCAAACCGGGACAGGGAACCTACGAGCAGTACTTC. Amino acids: CASSKPGQGTYEQYF.